This T cell receptor beta chain originates from a study of human T cells and chemical hapten exposure. Study context: Diagnoses of alopecia areata, totalis or universalis occurred in mostly female patients. Yields of TCR per sample differed, chiefly owing to small differences in pooled library volume.

Time point denoted: patch test 2, 6 weeks after DPC sensitization. Treatment described: therapeutic diphenylcyclopropenone sensitization with weekly scalp DPC. Trimming shortened V by 5 bases and J by 0 bases, and 8 bases separated the two germline ends. This CDR3 region has 15 residues. Study results and limitations: Relative to control repertoires, expanded TCRs gave rise to significantly more large CDR3 similarity clusters. Among TCRs, those above 1 in 1000 frequency were unaffected by DPC sensitization.

In TCRdb, the RACE reads were re-called with MiXCR into one record per CDR3 protein. The data hold nearly 85,000 distinct CDR3 sequences, with 9.5% to 13% observed a single time. Ten or more counts support this clonotype. Its target is unknown. The sample consisted of whole blood, taken in connection with sensitization to the hapten diphenylcyclopropenone (DPC). The chain carries TRBV12-3 or TRBV12-4 and TRBJ1-6; D remains ambiguous. This TCR was sampled from a man aged 18 to 29 with alopecia areata. Some clones in this sample may be carry-over from other donors' samples. The CDR3 coding sequence is TGTGCCAGCAGTCTTGGCAGCTCCTATAATTCACCCCTCCACTTT. Translated, it gives CASSLGSSYNSPLHF.